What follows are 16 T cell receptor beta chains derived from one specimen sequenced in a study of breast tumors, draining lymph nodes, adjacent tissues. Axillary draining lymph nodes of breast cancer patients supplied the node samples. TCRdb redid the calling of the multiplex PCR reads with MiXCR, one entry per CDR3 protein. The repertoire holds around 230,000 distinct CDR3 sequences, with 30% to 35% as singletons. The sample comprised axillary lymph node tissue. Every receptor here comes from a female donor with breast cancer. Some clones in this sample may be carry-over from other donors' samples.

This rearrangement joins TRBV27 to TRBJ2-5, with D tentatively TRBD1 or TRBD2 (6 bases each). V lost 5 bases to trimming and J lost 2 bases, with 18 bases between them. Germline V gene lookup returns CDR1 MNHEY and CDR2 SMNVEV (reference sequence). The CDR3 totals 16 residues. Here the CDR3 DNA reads TGTGCCAGCAGTCCCTTGAGGGGGGCTAAACAAGAGACCCAGTACTTC. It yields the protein CASSPLRGAKQETQYF.

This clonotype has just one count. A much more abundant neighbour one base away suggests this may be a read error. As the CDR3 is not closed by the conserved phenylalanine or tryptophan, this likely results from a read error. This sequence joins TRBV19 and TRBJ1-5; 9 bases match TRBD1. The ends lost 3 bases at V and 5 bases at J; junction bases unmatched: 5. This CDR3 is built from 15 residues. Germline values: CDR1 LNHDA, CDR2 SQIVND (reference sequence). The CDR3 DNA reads TGTGCCAGTAGTATCCGGACAGGGGCGGATCAGCCCCAGCATCTT. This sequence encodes CASSIRTGADQPQHL.

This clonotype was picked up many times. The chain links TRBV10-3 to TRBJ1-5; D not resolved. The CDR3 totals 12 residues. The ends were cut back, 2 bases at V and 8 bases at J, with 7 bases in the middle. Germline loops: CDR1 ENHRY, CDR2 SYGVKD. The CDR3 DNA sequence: TGTGCCATCAGTGAGGCGGAAAAGCCCCAGCATTTT. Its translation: CAISEAEKPQHF.

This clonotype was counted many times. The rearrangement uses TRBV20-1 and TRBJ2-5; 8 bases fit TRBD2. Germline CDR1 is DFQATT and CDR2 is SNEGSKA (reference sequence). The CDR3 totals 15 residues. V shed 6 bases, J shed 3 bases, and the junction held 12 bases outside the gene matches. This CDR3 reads CSAFSAGAPKETQYF. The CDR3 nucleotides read TGCAGTGCCTTTTCAGCGGGGGCTCCCAAAGAGACCCAGTACTTC.

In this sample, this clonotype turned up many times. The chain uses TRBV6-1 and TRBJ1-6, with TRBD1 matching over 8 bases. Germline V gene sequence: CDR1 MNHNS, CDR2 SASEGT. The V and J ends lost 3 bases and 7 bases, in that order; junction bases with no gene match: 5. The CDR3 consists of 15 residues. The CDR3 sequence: CASSDNRGRNSPLHF. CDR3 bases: TGTGCCAGCAGTGACAACAGGGGGAGGAATTCACCCCTCCACTTT.

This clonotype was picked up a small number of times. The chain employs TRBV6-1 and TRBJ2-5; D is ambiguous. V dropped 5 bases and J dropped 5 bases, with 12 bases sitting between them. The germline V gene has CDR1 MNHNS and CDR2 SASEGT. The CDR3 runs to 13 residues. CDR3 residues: CASSPTPIETQYF. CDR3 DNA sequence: TGTGCCAGCAGTCCAACTCCAATCGAGACCCAGTACTTC.

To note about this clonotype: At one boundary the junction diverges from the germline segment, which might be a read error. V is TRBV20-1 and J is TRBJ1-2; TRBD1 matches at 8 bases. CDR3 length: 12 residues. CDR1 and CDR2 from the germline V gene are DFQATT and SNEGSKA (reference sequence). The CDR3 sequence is CSAWDRSAGSAF. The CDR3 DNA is TGCAGTGCCTGGGACAGGTCAGCGGGCTCCGCCTTC.

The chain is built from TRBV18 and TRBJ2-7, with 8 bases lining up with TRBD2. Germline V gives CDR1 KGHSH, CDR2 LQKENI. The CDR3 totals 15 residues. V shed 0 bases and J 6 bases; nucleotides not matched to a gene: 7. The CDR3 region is CASSPPSGTRGEQYF. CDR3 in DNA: TGTGCCAGCTCACCACCGTCCGGGACTAGGGGCGAGCAGTACTTC.

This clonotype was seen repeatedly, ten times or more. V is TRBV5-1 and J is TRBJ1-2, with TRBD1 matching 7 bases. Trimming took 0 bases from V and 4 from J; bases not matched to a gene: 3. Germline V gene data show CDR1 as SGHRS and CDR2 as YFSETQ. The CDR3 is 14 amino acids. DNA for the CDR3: TGCGCCAGCAGCTTGGAGGGGACAGCCTATGGCTACACCTTC. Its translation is CASSLEGTAYGYTF. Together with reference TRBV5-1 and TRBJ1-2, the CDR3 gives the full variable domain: KAGVTQTPRYLIKTRGQQVTLSCSPISGHRSVSWYQQTPGQGLQFLFEYFSETQRNKGNFPGRFSGRQFSNSRSEMNVSTLELGDSALYLCASSLEGTAYGYTFGSGTRLTVV.

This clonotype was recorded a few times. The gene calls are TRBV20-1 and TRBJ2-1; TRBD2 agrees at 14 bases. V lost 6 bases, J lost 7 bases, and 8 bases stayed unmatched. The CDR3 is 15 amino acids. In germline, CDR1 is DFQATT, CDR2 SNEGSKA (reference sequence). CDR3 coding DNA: TGCAGTGCGCAAACGGGACTAGCGGGAGCTAATGAGCAGTTCTTC. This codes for CSAQTGLAGANEQFF.

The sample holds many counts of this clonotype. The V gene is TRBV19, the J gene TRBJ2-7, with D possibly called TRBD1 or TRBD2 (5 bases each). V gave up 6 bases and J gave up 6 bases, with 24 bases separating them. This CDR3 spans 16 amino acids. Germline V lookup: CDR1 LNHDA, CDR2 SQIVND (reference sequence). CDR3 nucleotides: TGTGCCAGTAGCACAACAGGACCTCGCACTAGTAGCGAGCAGTACTTC. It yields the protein CASSTTGPRTSSEQYF.

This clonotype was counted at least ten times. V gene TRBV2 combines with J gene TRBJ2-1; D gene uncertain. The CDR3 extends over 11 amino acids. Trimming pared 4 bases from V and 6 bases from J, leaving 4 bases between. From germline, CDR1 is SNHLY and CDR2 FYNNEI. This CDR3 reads CASSVVNEQFF. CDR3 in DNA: TGTGCCAGCAGTGTGGTCAATGAGCAGTTCTTC.

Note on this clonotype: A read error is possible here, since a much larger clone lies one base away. The CDR3 bases are TGCAGTGCTAGATCGGGGGAGAAGAACTCCGAGCAGTACTTC. This codes for CSARSGEKNSEQYF. The chain links TRBV20-1 to TRBJ2-7, with D possibly matching TRBD2 (6 bases). The V end was cut by 2 bases, the J end by 6 bases, with 17 bases between. CDR3 length equals 14 residues. The V gene's germline CDR1 is DFQATT and CDR2 SNEGSKA (reference sequence).

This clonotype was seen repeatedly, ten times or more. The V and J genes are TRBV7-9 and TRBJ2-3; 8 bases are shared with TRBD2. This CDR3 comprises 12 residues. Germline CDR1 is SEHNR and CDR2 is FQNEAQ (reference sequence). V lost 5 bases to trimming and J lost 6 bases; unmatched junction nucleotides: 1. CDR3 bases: TGTGCCAGCAGCCCGGGGGGGGATACGCAGTATTTT. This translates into CASSPGGDTQYF.

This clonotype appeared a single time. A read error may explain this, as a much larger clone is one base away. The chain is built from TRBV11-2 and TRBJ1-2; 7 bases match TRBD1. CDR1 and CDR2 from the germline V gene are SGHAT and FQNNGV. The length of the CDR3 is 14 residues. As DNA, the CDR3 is TGTGCCGGCAGCCCCTCGACAGGGCTGTATGGCTACACCTTC. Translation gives CAGSPSTGLYGYTF.

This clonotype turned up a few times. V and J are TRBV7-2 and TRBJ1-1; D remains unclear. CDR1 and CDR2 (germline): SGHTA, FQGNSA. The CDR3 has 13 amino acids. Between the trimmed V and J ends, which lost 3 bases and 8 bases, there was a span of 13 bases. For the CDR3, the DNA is TGTGCCAGCAGCTTCCAGTCCCAAGGGGAAGCTTTCTTT. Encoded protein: CASSFQSQGEAFF.